This T cell receptor (beta chain) is from a study of blood T cell repertoires in COVID-19. Study details: There were acute and convalescent COVID-19 samples, and they came from the United States, Italy and Spain.

The J segment lost 5 bases and the V segment lost 0 bases, leaving 5 bases of the junction unmatched. This CDR3 has 16 amino acids. The germline gives CDR1 SGHRS, CDR2 YFSETQ. In the source study's methods: Amplification with reference gene primers provided the estimates of nucleated cell counts. Using immunoSEQ multiplex PCR, the repertoire was profiled, and TCRdb retains in-frame clones only, with some absent. V and J calls and clone size follow that table, whereas D and trimming were derived from the DNA. This table holds about 110,000 clones, over 70% found once. The sequence was collected from a human donor with acute or convalescent COVID-19. The donor label of this sample is uncertain. The sample taken for sequencing was peripheral blood. The chain uses TRBV5-1 and TRBJ2-3; 11 positions match TRBD2. CDR3 sequence: CASSLAASGGLDTQYF. In DNA form, the CDR3 reads TGCGCCAGCAGCTTGGCGGCTAGCGGGGGGTTAGATACGCAGTATTTT. The whole variable domain, remainder taken from reference TRBV5-1 and TRBJ2-3, is KAGVTQTPRYLIKTRGQQVTLSCSPISGHRSVSWYQQTPGQGLQFLFEYFSETQRNKGNFPGRFSGRQFSNSRSEMNVSTLELGDSALYLCASSLAASGGLDTQYFGPGTRLTVL.